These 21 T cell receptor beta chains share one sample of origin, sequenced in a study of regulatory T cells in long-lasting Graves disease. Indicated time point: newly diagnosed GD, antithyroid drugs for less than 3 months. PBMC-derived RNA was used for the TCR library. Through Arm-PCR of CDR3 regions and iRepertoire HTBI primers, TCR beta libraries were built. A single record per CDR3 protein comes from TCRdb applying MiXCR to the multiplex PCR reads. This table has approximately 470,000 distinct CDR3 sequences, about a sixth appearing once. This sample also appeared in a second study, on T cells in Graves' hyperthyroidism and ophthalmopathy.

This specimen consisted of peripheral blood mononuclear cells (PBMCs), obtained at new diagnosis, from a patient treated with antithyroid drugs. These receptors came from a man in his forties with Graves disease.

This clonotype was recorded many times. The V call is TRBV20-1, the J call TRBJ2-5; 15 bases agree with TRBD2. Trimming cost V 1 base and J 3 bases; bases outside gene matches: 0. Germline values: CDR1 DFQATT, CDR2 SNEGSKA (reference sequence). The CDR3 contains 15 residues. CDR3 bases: TGCAGTGCTAGAGGGACTAGCGGGAGGGAAGAGACCCAGTACTTC. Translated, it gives CSARGTSGREETQYF.

The CDR3: CASSFYRDRGRLAGGLQETQYF. The DNA of the CDR3 is TGCGCCAGCAGCTTCTACCGGGACAGGGGGAGGCTAGCGGGGGGCCTCCAGGAGACCCAGTACTTC. This sequence joins TRBV5-1 and TRBJ2-5, with D perhaps assigned TRBD1 or TRBD2 (11 bases each). Germline CDR1 is SGHRS and CDR2 is YFSETQ. The V end was cut by 2 bases, the J end by 5 bases, with 37 bases between. This CDR3 region has 22 residues.

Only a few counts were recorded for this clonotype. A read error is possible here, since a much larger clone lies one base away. CDR3 amino acids: CSVAGGQGSYEQYF. In DNA form, the CDR3 reads TGCAGCGTTGCAGGGGGACAGGGATCCTACGAGCAGTACTTC. The rearrangement uses TRBV29-1 and TRBJ2-7, with 9 bases aligning to TRBD1. There are 14 residues in the CDR3. The V gene end was trimmed by 4 bases and the J gene end by 1 base; junction bases not matched to a gene: 5. Per germline, CDR1 SQVTM and CDR2 ANQGSEA.

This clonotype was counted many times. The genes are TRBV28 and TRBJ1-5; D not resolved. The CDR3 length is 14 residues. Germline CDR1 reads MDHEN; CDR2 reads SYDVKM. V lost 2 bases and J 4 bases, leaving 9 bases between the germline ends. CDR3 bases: TGTGCCAGCAGTTTACAGGTAGGGAATCAGCCCCAGCATTTT. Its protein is CASSLQVGNQPQHF.

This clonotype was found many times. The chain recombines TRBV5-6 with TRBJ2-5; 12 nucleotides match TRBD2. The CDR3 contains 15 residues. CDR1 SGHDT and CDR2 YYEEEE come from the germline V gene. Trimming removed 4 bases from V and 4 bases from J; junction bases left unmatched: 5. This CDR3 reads CASSELAGGGETQYF. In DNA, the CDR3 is TGTGCCAGCAGCGAACTAGCGGGAGGAGGAGAGACCCAGTACTTC.

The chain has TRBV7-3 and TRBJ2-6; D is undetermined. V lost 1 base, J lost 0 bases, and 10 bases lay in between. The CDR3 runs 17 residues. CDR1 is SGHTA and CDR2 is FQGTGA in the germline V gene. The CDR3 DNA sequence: TGTGCCAGCAGCTTAAAGCCCTACCGCTCTGGGGCCAACGTCCTGACTTTC. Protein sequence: CASSLKPYRSGANVLTF.

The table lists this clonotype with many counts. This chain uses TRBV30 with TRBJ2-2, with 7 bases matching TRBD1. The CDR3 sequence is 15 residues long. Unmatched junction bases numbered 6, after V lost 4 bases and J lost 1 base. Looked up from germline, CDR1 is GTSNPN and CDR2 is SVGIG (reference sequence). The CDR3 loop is CAWTTDRVNTGELFF. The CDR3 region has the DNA TGTGCCTGGACAACCGACAGGGTGAACACCGGGGAGCTGTTTTTT.

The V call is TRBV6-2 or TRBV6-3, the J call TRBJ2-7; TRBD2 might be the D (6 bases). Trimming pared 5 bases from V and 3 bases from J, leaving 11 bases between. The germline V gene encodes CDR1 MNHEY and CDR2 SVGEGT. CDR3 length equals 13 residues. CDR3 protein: CASSETRFYEQYF. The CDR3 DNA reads TGTGCCAGCAGTGAGACTAGATTCTACGAGCAGTACTTC.

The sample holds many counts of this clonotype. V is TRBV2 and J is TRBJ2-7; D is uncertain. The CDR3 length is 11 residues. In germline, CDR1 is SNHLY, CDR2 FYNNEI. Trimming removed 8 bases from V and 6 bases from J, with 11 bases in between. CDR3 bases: TGTGCCAGCGGGATCGGGCGCGAGCAGTACTTC. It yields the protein CASGIGREQYF.

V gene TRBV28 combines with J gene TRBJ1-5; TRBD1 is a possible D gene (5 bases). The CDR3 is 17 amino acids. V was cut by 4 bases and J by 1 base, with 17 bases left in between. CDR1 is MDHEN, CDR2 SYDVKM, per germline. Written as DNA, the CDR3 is TGTGCCAGCAGTTCATGGGGCGGGGTCCAAAGCAATCAGCCCCAGCATTTT. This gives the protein CASSSWGGVQSNQPQHF.

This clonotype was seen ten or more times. The CDR3: CASSHRGEKLFF. The DNA for the CDR3 is TGTGCCAGCAGCCACAGGGGGGAAAAACTGTTTTTT. The chain combines TRBV13 with TRBJ1-4; 8 bases fit TRBD1. The CDR3 is 12 amino acids. Germline V lookup: CDR1 PRHDT, CDR2 FYEKMQ (reference sequence). V gave up 5 bases and J gave up 8 bases; unmatched junction bases: 1. The full variable domain, its missing parts supplied by reference TRBV13 and TRBJ1-4, is AAGVIQSPRHLIKEKRETATLKCYPIPRHDTVYWYQQGPGQDPQFLISFYEKMQSDKGSIPDRFSAQQFSDYHSELNMSSLELGDSALYFCASSHRGEKLFFGSGTQLSVL.

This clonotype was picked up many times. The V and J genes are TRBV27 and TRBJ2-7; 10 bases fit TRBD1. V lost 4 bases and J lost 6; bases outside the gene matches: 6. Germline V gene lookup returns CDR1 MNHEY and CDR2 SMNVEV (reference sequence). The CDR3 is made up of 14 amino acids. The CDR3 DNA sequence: TGTGCCAGCAGTTCGTCCGGGACAGGGGTCGAGCAGTACTTC. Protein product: CASSSSGTGVEQYF.

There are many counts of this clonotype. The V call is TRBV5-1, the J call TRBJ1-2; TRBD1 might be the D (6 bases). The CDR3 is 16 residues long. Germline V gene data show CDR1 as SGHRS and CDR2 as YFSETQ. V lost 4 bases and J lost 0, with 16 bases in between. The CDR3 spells CASSLETGRPNYGYTF. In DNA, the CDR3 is TGCGCCAGCAGCCTGGAGACAGGCCGGCCTAACTATGGCTACACCTTC.

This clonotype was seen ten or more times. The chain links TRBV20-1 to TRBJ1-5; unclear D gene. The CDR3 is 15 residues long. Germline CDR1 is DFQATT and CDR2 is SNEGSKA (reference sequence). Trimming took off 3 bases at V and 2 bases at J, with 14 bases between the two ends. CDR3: CSARAPGLGNQPQHF. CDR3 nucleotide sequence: TGCAGTGCTAGGGCACCGGGATTAGGCAATCAGCCCCAGCATTTT.

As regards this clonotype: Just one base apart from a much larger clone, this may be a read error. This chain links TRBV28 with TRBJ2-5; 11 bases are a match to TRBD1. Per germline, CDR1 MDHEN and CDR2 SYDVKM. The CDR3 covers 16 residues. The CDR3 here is CASSSGGQGAEETRYF. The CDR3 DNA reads TGTGCCAGCAGTTCTGGTGGACAGGGGGCCGAAGAGACCCGGTACTTC.

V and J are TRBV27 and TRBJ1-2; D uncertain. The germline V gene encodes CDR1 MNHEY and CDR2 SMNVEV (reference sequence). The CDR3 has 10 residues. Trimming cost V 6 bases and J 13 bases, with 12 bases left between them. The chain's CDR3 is CASRTGGRTF. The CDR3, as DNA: TGTGCCAGCAGAACTGGAGGGCGCACCTTC.

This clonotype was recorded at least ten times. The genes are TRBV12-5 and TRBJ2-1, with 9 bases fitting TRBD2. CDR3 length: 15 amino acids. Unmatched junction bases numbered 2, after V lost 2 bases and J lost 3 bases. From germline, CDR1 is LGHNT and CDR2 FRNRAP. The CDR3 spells CASGLLAGDYNEQFF. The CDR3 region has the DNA TGTGCTAGTGGTTTGTTAGCGGGAGACTACAATGAGCAGTTCTTC.

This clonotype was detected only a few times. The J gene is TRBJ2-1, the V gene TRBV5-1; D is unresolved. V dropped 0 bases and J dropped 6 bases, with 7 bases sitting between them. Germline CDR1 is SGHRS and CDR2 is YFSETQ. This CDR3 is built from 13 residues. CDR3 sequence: CASSLATSNEQFF. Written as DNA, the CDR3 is TGCGCCAGCAGCTTGGCCACCAGCAATGAGCAGTTCTTC.

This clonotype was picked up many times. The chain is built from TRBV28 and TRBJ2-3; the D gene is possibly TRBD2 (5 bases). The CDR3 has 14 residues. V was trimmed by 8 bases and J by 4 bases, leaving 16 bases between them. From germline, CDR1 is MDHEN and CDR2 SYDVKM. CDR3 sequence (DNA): TGTGCCAGCGGAAGGAGCGGCCTATCAGATACGCAGTATTTT. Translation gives CASGRSGLSDTQYF. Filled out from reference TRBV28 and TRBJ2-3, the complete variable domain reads DVKVTQSSRYLVKRTGEKVFLECVQDMDHENMFWYRQDPGLGLRLIYFSYDVKMKEKGDIPEGYSVSREKKERFSLILESASTNQTSMYLCASGRSGLSDTQYFGPGTRLTVL.

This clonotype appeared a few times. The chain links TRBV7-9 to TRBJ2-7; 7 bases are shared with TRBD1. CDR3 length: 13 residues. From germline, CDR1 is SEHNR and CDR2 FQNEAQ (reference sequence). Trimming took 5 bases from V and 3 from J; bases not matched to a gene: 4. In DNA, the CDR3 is TGTGCCAGCAGCGAGGGACAGTACTACGAGCAGTACTTC. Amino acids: CASSEGQYYEQYF.

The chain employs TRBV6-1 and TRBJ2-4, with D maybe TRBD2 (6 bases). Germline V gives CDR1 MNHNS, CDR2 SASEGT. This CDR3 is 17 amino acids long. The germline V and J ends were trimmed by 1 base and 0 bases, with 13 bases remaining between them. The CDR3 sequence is CASSEVGGNVAKNIQYF. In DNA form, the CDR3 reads TGTGCCAGCAGTGAAGTGGGGGGTAACGTAGCCAAAAACATTCAGTACTTC.